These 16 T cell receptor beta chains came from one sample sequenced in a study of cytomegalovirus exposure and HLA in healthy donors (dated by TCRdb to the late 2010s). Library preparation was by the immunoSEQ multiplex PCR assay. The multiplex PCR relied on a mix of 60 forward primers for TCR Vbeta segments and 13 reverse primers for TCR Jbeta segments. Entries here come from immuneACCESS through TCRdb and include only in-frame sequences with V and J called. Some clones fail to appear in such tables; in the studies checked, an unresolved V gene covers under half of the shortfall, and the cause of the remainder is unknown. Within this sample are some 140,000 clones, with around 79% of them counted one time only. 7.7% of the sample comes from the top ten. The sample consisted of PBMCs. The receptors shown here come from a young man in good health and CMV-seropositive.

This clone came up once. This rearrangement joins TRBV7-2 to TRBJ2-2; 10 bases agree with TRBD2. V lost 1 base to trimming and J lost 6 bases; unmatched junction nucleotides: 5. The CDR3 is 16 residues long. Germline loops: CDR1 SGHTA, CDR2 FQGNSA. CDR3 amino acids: CASSLGLAGVAGELFF. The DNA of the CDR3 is TGTGCCAGCAGCTTAGGGCTAGCGGGAGTAGCCGGGGAGCTGTTTTTT.

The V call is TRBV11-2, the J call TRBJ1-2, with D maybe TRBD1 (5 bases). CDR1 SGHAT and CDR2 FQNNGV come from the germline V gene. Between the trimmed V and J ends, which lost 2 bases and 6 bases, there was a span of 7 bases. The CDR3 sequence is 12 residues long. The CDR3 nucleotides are TGTGCCAGCAGCTTACGGGGGAATGGCTACACCTTC. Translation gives CASSLRGNGYTF. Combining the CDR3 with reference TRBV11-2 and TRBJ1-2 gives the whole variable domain EAGVAQSPRYKIIEKRQSVAFWCNPISGHATLYWYQQILGQGPKLLIQFQNNGVVDDSQLPKDRFSAERLKGVDSTLKIQPAKLEDSAVYLCASSLRGNGYTFGSGTRLTVV.

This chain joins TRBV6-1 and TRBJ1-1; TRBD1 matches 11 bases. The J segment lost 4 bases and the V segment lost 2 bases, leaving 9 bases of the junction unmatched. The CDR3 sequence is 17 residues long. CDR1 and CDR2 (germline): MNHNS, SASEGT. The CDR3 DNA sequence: TGTGCCAGCAGTGAATGGACAGGGGGCCTGGTAGTCACTGAAGCTTTCTTT. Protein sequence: CASSEWTGGLVVTEAFF.

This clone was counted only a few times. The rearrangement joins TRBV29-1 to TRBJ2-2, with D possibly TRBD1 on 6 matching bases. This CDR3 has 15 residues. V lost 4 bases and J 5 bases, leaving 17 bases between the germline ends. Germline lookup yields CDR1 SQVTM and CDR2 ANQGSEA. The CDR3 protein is CSVGEQGRRTGELFF. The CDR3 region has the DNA TGCAGCGTTGGGGAACAGGGAAGGAGAACCGGGGAGCTGTTTTTT.

Here the CDR3 DNA reads TGTGCCAGCAGTTCTAGCGGGGGGGCATACAATGAGCAGTTCTTC. This encodes CASSSSGGAYNEQFF. The chain recombines TRBV7-3 with TRBJ2-1; 12 positions match TRBD2. The CDR3 extends over 15 amino acids. CDR1 and CDR2 from the germline V gene are SGHTA and FQGTGA. V lost 6 bases to trimming and J lost 4 bases; unmatched junction nucleotides: 4.

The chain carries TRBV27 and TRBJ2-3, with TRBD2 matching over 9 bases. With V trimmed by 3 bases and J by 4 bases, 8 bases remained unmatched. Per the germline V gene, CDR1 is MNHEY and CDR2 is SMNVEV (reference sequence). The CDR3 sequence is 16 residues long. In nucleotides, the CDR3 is TGTGCCAGCAGTTTGGGGGCTAGCGGGGCTGCAGATACGCAGTATTTT. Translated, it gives CASSLGASGAADTQYF.

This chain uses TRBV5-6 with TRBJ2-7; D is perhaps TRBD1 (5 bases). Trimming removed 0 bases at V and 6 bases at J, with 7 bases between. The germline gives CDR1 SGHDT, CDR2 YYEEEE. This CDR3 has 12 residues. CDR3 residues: CASSLEGAEQYF. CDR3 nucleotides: TGTGCCAGCAGCTTGGAAGGGGCCGAGCAGTACTTC. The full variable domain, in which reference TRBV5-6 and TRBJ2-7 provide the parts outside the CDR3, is DAGVTQSPTHLIKTRGQQVTLRCSPKSGHDTVSWYQQALGQGPQFIFQYYEEEERQRGNFPDRFSGHQFPNYSSELNVNALLLGDSALYLCASSLEGAEQYFGPGTRLTVT.

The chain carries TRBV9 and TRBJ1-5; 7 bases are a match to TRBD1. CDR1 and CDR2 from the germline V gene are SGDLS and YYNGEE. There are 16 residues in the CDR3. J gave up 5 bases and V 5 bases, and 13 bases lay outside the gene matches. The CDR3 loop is CASSGGGVSPDQPQHF. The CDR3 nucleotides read TGTGCCAGCAGTGGAGGGGGCGTTTCCCCAGATCAGCCCCAGCATTTT.

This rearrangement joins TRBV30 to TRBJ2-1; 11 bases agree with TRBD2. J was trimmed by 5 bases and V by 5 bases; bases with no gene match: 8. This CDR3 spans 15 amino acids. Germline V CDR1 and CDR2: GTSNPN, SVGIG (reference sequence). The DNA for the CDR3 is TGTGCCTGGGGCCACCCGGGACTAGCGGACAATGAGCAGTTCTTC. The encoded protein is CAWGHPGLADNEQFF.

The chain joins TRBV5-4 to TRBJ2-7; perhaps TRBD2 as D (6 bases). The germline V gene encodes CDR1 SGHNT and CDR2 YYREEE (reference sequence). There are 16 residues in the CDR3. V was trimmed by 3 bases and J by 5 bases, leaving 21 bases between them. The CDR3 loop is CASSSTEGTLGDEQYF. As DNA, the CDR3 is TGTGCCAGCAGCTCGACGGAGGGGACCCTCGGGGACGAGCAGTACTTC.

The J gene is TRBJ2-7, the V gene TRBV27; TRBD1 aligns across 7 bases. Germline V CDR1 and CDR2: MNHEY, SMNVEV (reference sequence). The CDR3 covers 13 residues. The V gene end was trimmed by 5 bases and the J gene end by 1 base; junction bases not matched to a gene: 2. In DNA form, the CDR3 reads TGTGCCAGCAGTCAGGGACAGTCCTACGAGCAGTACTTC. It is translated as CASSQGQSYEQYF.

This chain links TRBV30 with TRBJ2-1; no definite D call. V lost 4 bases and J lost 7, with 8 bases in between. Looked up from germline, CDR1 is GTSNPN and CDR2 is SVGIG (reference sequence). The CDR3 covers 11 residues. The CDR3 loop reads CAWNRVNEQFF. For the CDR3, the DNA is TGTGCCTGGAACCGGGTAAATGAGCAGTTCTTC.

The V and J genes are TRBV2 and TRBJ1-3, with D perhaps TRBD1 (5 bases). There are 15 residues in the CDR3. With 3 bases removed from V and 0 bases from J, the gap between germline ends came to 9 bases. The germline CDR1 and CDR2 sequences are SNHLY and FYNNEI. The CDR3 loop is CASSEGGTSGNTIYF. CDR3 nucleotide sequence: TGTGCCAGCAGTGAGGGAGGGACCTCTGGAAACACCATATATTTT.

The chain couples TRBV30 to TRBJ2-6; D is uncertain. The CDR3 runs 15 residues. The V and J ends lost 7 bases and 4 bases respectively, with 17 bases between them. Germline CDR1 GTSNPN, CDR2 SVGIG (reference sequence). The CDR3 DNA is TGTGCCTCCACCCTTTACGGAGCCGGGGCCAACGTCCTGACTTTC. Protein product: CASTLYGAGANVLTF.

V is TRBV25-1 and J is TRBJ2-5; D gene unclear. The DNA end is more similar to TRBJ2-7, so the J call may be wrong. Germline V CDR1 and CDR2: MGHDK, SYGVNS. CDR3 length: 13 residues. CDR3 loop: CASSVRSGYEQYF. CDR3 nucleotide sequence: TGTGCCAGCAGTGTCCGCTCAGGTTACGAGCAGTACTTC.

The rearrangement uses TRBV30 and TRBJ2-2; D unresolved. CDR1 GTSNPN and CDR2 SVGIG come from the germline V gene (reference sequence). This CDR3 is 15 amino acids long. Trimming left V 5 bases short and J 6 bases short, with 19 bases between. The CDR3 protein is CAWAKSALNPGELFF. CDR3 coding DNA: TGTGCCTGGGCCAAGAGCGCTCTAAATCCCGGGGAGCTGTTTTTT.